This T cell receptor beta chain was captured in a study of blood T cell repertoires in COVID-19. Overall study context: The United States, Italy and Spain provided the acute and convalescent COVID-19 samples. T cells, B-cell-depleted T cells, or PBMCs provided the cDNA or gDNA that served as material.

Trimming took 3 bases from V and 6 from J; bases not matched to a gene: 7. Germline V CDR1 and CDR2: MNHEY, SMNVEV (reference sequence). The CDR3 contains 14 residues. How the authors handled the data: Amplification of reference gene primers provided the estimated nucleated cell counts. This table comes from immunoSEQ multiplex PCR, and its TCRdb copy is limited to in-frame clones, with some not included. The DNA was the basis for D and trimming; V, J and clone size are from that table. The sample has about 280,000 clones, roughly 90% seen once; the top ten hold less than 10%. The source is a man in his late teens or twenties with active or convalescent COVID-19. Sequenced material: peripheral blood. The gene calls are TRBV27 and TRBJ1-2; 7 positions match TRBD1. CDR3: CASSLGRGVDGYTF. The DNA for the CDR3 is TGTGCCAGCAGTTTGGGCAGGGGGGTGGATGGCTACACCTTC.